These T cell receptor beta chains were read from a single sample in a study of cytomegalovirus exposure and HLA in healthy donors. TCRdb's table, derived via immunoSEQ multiplex PCR, lists solely in-frame clones and lacks some. The sample includes 200,000 or so clones, around 84% of them seen just once. The sequencing input was PBMCs. These receptors all stem from a young man in good health and CMV-seropositive. CDR3s include the opening cysteine and the closing phenylalanine or tryptophan. A D gene is named only where the DNA matches it firmly. Clone size is stated in some rows and not others, as once, few, many or a class when expanded.

D gene | clone size | J gene | V gene | CDR3 protein | CDR3 DNA
NA | NA | TRBJ1-2 | TRBV30 | CAWSGGSYGYTF | TGTGCCTGGAGTGGTGGCAGCTATGGCTACACCTTC
TRBD2 | NA | TRBJ2-7 | TRBV2 | CASSVGREYHEQYF | TGTGCCAGCAGTGTGGGGCGGGAGTACCACGAGCAGTACTTC
NA | once | TRBJ1-1 | TRBV28 | CASSLRLGHSPQEAFF | TGTGCCAGCAGTTTAAGGCTCGGACACTCCCCTCAAGAAGCTTTCTTT
NA | NA | TRBJ1-3 | TRBV6-5 | CASRPQVHSGNTIYF | TGTGCCAGCAGACCTCAGGTCCACTCTGGAAACACCATATATTTT
TRBD2 | NA | TRBJ2-3 | TRBV7-8 | CASSLDGLAVRTDTQYF | TGTGCCAGCAGCTTAGACGGACTAGCGGTCCGCACAGATACGCAGTATTTT
TRBD1 | NA | TRBJ2-7 | TRBV6-1 | CASRRGTGVFEQYF | TGTGCCAGTCGTAGGGGGACAGGGGTTTTCGAGCAGTACTTC
NA | NA | TRBJ2-3 | TRBV4-3 | CASSQVTSNTDTQYF | TGCGCCAGCAGCCAAGTCACTTCAAACACAGATACGCAGTATTTT
TRBD2 | NA | TRBJ2-3 | TRBV28 | CASSLAGGPEDTQYF | TGTGCCAGCTCCTTAGCGGGAGGGCCAGAGGATACGCAGTATTTT
NA | once | TRBJ1-4 | TRBV27 | CASSLSIARGKTSEKLFF | TGTGCCAGCAGTTTATCGATTGCCCGGGGGAAAACGAGTGAAAAACTGTTTTTT
TRBD2 | NA | TRBJ2-1 | TRBV5-1 | CASRKREDSYNEQFF | TGCGCCAGCAGAAAGCGGGAGGACTCCTACAATGAGCAGTTCTTC
TRBD2 | once | TRBJ2-1 | TRBV15 | CATSRVRTSLYNEQFF | TGTGCCACCAGCAGAGTAAGGACTAGCCTCTACAATGAGCAGTTCTTC
TRBD1 | NA | TRBJ2-3 | TRBV5-1 | CASSSHRDRVGGTQYF | TGCGCCAGCAGCTCACACCGGGACAGGGTTGGAGGTACGCAGTATTTT
NA | NA | TRBJ2-1 | TRBV11-1 | CASSLGRPPRDEQFF | TGTGCCAGCAGCTTAGGAAGACCTCCGAGGGATGAGCAGTTCTTC
NA | NA | TRBJ1-1 | TRBV4-2 | CASSPQGKNTEAFF | TGTGCCAGCAGCCCTCAGGGGAAGAACACTGAAGCTTTCTTT
TRBD1 | NA | TRBJ2-5 | TRBV15 | CATSTRQGRETQYF | TGTGCCACCAGCACCCGACAGGGGCGGGAGACCCAGTACTTC
TRBD2 | few | TRBJ2-1 | TRBV30 | CAWSVPAGGSVEQFF | TGTGCCTGGAGTGTACCAGCGGGAGGATCTGTTGAGCAGTTCTTC
NA | once | TRBJ1-4 | TRBV4-3 | CASSQDRGENEKLFF | TGCGCCAGCAGCCAAGACAGGGGCGAAAATGAAAAACTGTTTTTT
TRBD1 | NA | TRBJ1-2 | TRBV27 | CASVGTGDWSYTF | TGTGCCAGCGTCGGGACAGGGGATTGGAGCTACACCTTC
NA | NA | TRBJ1-1 | TRBV19 | CASSIFARVDTEAFF | TGTGCCAGTAGTATTTTCGCCAGGGTGGACACTGAAGCTTTCTTT
NA | NA | TRBJ1-1 | TRBV6-5 | CASSYSTGGASFF | TGTGCCAGCAGTTACTCGACGGGGGGGGCTTCTTTCTTT
NA | NA | TRBJ2-1 | TRBV6-6 | CASSYIGGSYNEQFF | TGTGCCAGCAGTTACATTGGCGGCTCCTACAATGAGCAGTTCTTC
NA | NA | TRBJ1-5 | TRBV6-6 | CASSLTGGSNQPQHF | TGTGCCAGCAGCTTGACAGGAGGTAGCAATCAGCCCCAGCATTTT
TRBD1 | NA | TRBJ2-5 | TRBV28 | CASSPVYRGQETQYF | TGTGCCAGCAGCCCAGTTTACAGGGGCCAAGAGACCCAGTACTTC
NA | NA | TRBJ1-5 | TRBV18 | CASSPRGNQPQHF | TGTGCCAGCTCACCGAGAGGGAATCAGCCCCAGCATTTT
TRBD2 | NA | TRBJ2-3 | TRBV2 | CASSVLAGGVTDTQYF | TGTGCCAGCAGTGTACTAGCGGGAGGGGTGACAGATACGCAGTATTTT
NA | once | TRBJ2-7 | TRBV4-1 | CASSPSNPGYEQYF | TGCGCCAGCAGCCCATCGAACCCGGGGTACGAGCAGTACTTC
TRBD2 | once | TRBJ2-5 | TRBV27 | CASNPVEGGTETQYF | TGTGCCAGCAACCCCGTCGAGGGAGGGACAGAGACCCAGTACTTC
TRBD1 | NA | TRBJ1-5 | TRBV28 | CASSSTGASNQPQHF | TGTGCCAGCAGTTCGACAGGGGCCAGCAATCAGCCCCAGCATTTT
NA | NA | TRBJ2-2 | TRBV27 | CASSPTGTGELFF | TGTGCCAGCAGCCCCACAGGCACCGGGGAGCTGTTTTTT
TRBD1 | NA | TRBJ1-5 | TRBV28 | CASTDQWDRVHYSNQPQHF | TGTGCCAGCACCGACCAGTGGGACAGGGTCCATTATAGCAATCAGCCCCAGCATTTT